Below are 18 T cell receptor beta chains sequenced from a single sample in a study of blood T cell repertoires in COVID-19. Profiling relied on immunoSEQ multiplex PCR, and the TCRdb table lists in-frame clones only, not all of them. The sample lists approximately 140,000 clones, about 83% occurring once. Material for sequencing was peripheral blood. The receptors were gathered from a man aged 40-49 years with active or convalescent COVID-19.

The chain links TRBV3-1 (or the pseudogene TRBV3-2) to TRBJ2-1; 9 bases map to TRBD2. Germline V lookup: CDR1 LGHDT, CDR2 YNNKEL (reference sequence). This CDR3 is 15 amino acids long. V shed 6 bases and J 8 bases; nucleotides not matched to a gene: 11. This chain's CDR3 is CASSQSGGRVDEQFF. CDR3 DNA: TGTGCCAGCAGTCAAAGCGGGGGGAGGGTGGATGAGCAGTTCTTC.

This clone was recorded once. V is TRBV5-1 and J is TRBJ2-7; a weak D match, TRBD1 (5 bases). CDR1 SGHRS and CDR2 YFSETQ come from the germline V gene. Trimming removed 0 bases from V and 5 bases from J, with 12 bases in between. The CDR3 has 14 residues. This CDR3 is CASSLEGQGHEQYF. The CDR3 nucleotides read TGCGCCAGCAGCTTGGAAGGGCAGGGCCACGAGCAGTACTTC.

V usage is TRBV7-8 and J usage is TRBJ1-2; 7 nucleotides agree with TRBD1. Germline V gene lookup returns CDR1 SGHVS and CDR2 FQNEAQ. The CDR3 runs 15 residues. J was trimmed by 6 bases and V by 5 bases; bases with no gene match: 12. The CDR3 reads CASSPRTGSADGYTF. CDR3 coding DNA: TGTGCCAGCAGCCCGCGGACAGGCTCAGCGGATGGCTACACCTTC.

This clone occurred a few times. This chain links TRBV6-6 with TRBJ1-2, with D perhaps matching TRBD1 (6 bases). The germline V gene has CDR1 MNHNY and CDR2 SVGAGI (reference sequence). The CDR3 sequence is 14 residues long. Trimming cost V 7 bases and J 0 bases, with 12 bases left between them. The CDR3 loop reads CASNNRVSNYGYTF. Here the CDR3 DNA reads TGTGCCAGCAATAACAGGGTATCTAACTATGGCTACACCTTC.

V usage is TRBV7-9 and J usage is TRBJ2-5, with D maybe TRBD2 (6 bases). The V and J ends lost 2 bases and 4 bases respectively, with 8 bases between them. The germline CDR1 and CDR2 sequences are SEHNR and FQNEAQ (reference sequence). CDR3 length equals 13 residues. DNA for the CDR3: TGTGCCAGCAGCTTAATTAGCGGAGAGACCCAGTACTTC. It specifies CASSLISGETQYF.

The CDR3 here is CASSFSGGGLETQYF. As DNA, the CDR3 is TGCGCCAGCAGCTTTAGCGGGGGCGGCCTTGAGACCCAGTACTTC. This rearrangement joins TRBV5-1 to TRBJ2-5, with 9 bases identical to TRBD2. The trim removed 2 bases at V and 5 bases at J, leaving 7 bases unmatched. The germline V gene encodes CDR1 SGHRS and CDR2 YFSETQ. The CDR3 extends over 15 amino acids.

J is TRBJ1-5 and V is TRBV19; D possibly corresponds to TRBD1 (5 bases). The CDR3 extends over 18 amino acids. CDR1 and CDR2 from the germline V gene are LNHDA and SQIVND (reference sequence). The V end was cut by 0 bases, the J end by 7 bases, with 22 bases between. The CDR3 reads CASSIDPAGRPSRQPQHF. The DNA of the CDR3 is TGTGCCAGTAGTATAGATCCGGCAGGGAGGCCCTCGCGACAGCCCCAGCATTTT.

The V call is TRBV19, the J call TRBJ1-1; the D is unclear. The CDR3 is 13 residues long. Trimming pared 1 base from V and 2 bases from J, leaving 5 bases between. CDR1 and CDR2 (germline): LNHDA, SQIVND (reference sequence). CDR3 nucleotides: TGTGCCAGTAGTATAGGAGAAAACACTGAAGCTTTCTTT. It translates to CASSIGENTEAFF. Combining the CDR3 with reference TRBV19 and TRBJ1-1 gives the whole variable domain DGGITQSPKYLFRKEGQNVTLSCEQNLNHDAMYWYRQDPGQGLRLIYYSQIVNDFQKGDIAEGYSVSREKKESFPLTVTSAQKNPTAFYLCASSIGENTEAFFGQGTRLTVV.

This clone was recorded once. V and J are TRBV9 and TRBJ1-1, with D perhaps TRBD1 (6 bases). Germline values: CDR1 SGDLS, CDR2 YYNGEE. V lost 2 bases, J lost 1 base, and 9 bases lay in between. CDR3 size: 14 residues. CDR3 sequence (DNA): TGTGCCAGCAGCGTCCAGGGGAAGAACACTGAAGCTTTCTTT. It codes for CASSVQGKNTEAFF.

This clone has only one observation. The chain couples TRBV23-1 to TRBJ2-5, with 9 bases that match TRBD1. TRBV23-1 is filed as an ORF, its function uncertain. The J segment lost 6 bases and the V segment lost 3 bases, leaving 8 bases of the junction unmatched. This CDR3 comprises 15 residues. The CDR3 spells CASSHQTGGGQTQYF. Written as DNA, the CDR3 is TGCGCCAGCAGTCACCAAACAGGGGGCGGACAGACCCAGTACTTC.

This clone was seen a few times. This rearrangement joins TRBV5-1 to TRBJ2-2, with a weak D call TRBD2 (6 bases). Germline-derived CDR1 and CDR2 are SGHRS and YFSETQ. This CDR3 spans 15 amino acids. Trimming cost V 2 bases and J 2 bases, with 10 bases left between them. Here the CDR3 reads CASSFGTQNTGELFF. The CDR3 DNA sequence: TGCGCCAGCAGCTTCGGGACTCAAAACACCGGGGAGCTGTTTTTT.

This clone was picked up a small number of times. V usage is TRBV6-5 and J usage is TRBJ1-2; 9 nucleotides match TRBD1. Germline loops: CDR1 MNHEY, CDR2 SVGAGI. The length of the CDR3 is 15 residues. The ends lost 6 bases at V and 7 bases at J; junction bases unmatched: 12. The CDR3 protein is CASSRDRASWGGYTF. As DNA, the CDR3 is TGTGCCAGCAGCCGGGACAGGGCCTCCTGGGGTGGCTACACCTTC.

This chain joins TRBV6-5 and TRBJ2-7, with TRBD1 matching over 8 bases. Losses at the gene ends were 0 bases for V and 3 bases for J; bases not matched to a gene: 4. The CDR3 contains 15 residues. Per the germline V gene, CDR1 is MNHEY and CDR2 is SVGAGI. The CDR3 loop is CASSYSLQGGYEQYF. As DNA, the CDR3 is TGTGCCAGCAGTTACTCGCTACAGGGGGGCTACGAGCAGTACTTC.

This chain uses TRBV7-9 with TRBJ2-3; 8 positions agree with TRBD2. J was trimmed by 0 bases and V by 2 bases; bases with no gene match: 7. The CDR3 sequence is 17 residues long. CDR1 SEHNR and CDR2 FQNEAQ come from the germline V gene (reference sequence). The DNA for the CDR3 is TGTGCCAGCAGCTTAAGAGCGGGGGATCCTAGCACAGATACGCAGTATTTT. Translating it yields CASSLRAGDPSTDTQYF.

The chain has TRBV30 and TRBJ2-2; weak D call: TRBD1 (5 bases). In germline, CDR1 is GTSNPN, CDR2 SVGIG (reference sequence). Deletions cut 4 bases from V and 1 base from J, with 10 bases between. The CDR3 is 14 residues long. The CDR3 sequence is CAWTRQLNTGELFF. CDR3 nucleotides: TGTGCCTGGACCAGACAGTTGAACACCGGGGAGCTGTTTTTT.

The genes are TRBV5-1 and TRBJ2-3; D possibly corresponds to TRBD2 (5 bases). The CDR3 length is 15 residues. Germline V lookup: CDR1 SGHRS, CDR2 YFSETQ. V was shortened by 0 bases and J by 1 base, with 9 bases between the two germline ends. The CDR3 DNA reads TGCGCCAGCAGCTTGGGTCGGCGGGGCACAGATACGCAGTATTTT. Residues: CASSLGRRGTDTQYF.

This clone was counted once. V is TRBV18 and J is TRBJ2-3; TRBD1 matches 10 bases. The length of the CDR3 is 15 residues. Losses at the gene ends were 5 bases for V and 7 bases for J; bases not matched to a gene: 9. The germline V gene encodes CDR1 KGHSH and CDR2 LQKENI. The CDR3, as DNA: TGTGCCAGCTCAACGGGGGGACAGGGGCTCAATACGCAGTATTTT. As protein: CASSTGGQGLNTQYF.

The chain links TRBV10-3 to TRBJ2-1; tentatively, D is TRBD2 (7 bases). The CDR3 contains 13 residues. V lost 11 bases and J lost 4, with 15 bases in between. Germline CDR1 ENHRY, CDR2 SYGVKD. The CDR3 region has the DNA TGTGCCGCCCGCGCGGGGGCATACAATGAGCAGTTCTTC. Translated: CAARAGAYNEQFF.